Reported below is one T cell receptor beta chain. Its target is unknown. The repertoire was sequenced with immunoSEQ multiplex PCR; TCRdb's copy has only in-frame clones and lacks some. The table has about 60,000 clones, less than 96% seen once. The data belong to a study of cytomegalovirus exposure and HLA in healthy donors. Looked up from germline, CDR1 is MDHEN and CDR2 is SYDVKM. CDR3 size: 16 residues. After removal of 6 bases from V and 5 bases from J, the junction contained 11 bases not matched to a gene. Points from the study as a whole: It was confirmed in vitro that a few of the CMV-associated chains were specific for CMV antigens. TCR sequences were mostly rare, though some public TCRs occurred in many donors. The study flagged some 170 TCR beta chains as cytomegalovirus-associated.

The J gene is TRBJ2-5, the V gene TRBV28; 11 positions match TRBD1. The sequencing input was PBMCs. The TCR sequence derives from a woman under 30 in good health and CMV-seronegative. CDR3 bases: TGTGCCAGCAGCGTTGCGGGGACAGGGGGGCAGGAGACCCAGTACTTC. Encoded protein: CASSVAGTGGQETQYF.